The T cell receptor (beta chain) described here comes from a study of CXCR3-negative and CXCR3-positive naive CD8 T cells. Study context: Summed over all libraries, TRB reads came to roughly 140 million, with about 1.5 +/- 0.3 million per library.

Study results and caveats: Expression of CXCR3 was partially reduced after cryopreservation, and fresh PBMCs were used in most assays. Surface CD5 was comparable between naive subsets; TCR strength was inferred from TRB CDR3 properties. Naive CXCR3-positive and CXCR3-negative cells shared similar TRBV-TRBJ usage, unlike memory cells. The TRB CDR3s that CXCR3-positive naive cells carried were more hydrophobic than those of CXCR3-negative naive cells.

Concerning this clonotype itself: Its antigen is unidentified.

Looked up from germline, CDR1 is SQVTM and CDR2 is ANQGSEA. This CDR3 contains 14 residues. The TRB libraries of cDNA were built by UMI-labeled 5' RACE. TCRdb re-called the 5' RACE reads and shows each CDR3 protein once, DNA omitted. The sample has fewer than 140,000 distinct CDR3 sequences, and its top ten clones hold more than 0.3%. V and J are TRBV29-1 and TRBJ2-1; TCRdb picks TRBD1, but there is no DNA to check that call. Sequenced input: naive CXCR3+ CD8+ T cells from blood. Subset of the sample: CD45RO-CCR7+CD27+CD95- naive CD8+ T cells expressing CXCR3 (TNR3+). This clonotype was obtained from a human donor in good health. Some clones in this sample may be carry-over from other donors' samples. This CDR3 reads CSAGGQGVIDEQFF.